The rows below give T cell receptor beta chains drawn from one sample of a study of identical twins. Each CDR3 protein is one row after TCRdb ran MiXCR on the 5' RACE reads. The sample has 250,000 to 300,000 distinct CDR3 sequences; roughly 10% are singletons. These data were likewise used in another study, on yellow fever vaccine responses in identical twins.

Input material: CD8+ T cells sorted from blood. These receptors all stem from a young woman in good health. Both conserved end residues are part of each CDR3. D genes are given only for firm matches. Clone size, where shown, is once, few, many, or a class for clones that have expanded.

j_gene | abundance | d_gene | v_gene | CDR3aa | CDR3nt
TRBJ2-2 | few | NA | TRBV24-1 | CATSDGGADTGELFF | TGTGCCACCAGTGATGGAGGGGCCGACACCGGGGAGCTGTTTTTT
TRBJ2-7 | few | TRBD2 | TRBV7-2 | CASRQLADYEQYF | TGTGCCAGCAGACAACTAGCGGACTACGAGCAGTACTTC
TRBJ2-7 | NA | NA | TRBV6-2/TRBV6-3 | CASGMEGMHEQYF | TGTGCCAGCGGAATGGAAGGAATGCATGAGCAGTACTTC
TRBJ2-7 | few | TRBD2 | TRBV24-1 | CATSESSGRSAYEQYF | TGTGCCACCAGTGAGTCTAGCGGGAGGTCTGCCTACGAGCAGTACTTC
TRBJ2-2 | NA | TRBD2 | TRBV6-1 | CASSEASGSTGELFF | TGTGCCAGCAGTGAAGCCAGCGGGAGCACCGGGGAGCTGTTTTTT
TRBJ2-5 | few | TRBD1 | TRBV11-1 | CASSFSTGLISNQETQYF | TGTGCCAGCAGCTTTTCGACAGGGCTCATCTCGAATCAAGAGACCCAGTACTTC
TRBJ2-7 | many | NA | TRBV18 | CASSPDYEVGAKSYEQYF | TGTGCCAGCTCACCCGACTACGAGGTAGGAGCGAAATCCTACGAGCAGTACTTC
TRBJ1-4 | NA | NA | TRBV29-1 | CSATIFGVEEKLFFF | NA
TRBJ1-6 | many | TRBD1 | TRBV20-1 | CSASPQGESSPLHF | TGCAGTGCTAGTCCGCAGGGGGAAAGTTCACCCCTCCACTTT
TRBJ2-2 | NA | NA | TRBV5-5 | CASGRGYTGELFF | TGTGCCAGCGGACGGGGGTACACCGGGGAGCTGTTTTTT
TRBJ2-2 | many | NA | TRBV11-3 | CASSSSRTTNTGELFF | TGTGCCAGCAGCTCAAGCAGGACAACGAACACCGGGGAGCTGTTTTTT
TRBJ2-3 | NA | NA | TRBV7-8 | CASSFLASPSTDTQYF | TGTGCCAGCAGCTTTTTAGCTAGCCCTAGCACAGATACGCAGTATTTT
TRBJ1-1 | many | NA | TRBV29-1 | CSASTGDYTEAFF | TGCAGCGCCTCCACGGGGGACTACACTGAAGCTTTCTTT
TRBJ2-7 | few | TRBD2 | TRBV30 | CAWSFSGGDEQYF | TGTGCCTGGAGTTTTTCCGGGGGGGACGAGCAGTACTTC
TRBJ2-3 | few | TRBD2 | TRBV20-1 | CSAPSGVFTDTQYF | TGCAGTGCACCTAGCGGGGTGTTCACAGATACGCAGTATTTT
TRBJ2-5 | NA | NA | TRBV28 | CASSPLRDSQETQYF | TGTGCCAGCAGCCCCCTTAGGGACTCACAAGAGACCCAGTACTTC
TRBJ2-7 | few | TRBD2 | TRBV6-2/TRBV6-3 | CASSTSSGNSYEQYF | TGTGCCAGCAGTACATCTAGCGGGAACTCCTACGAGCAGTACTTC
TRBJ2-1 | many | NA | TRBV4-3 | CASSQSQDHYNEQFF | TGCGCCAGCAGCCAAAGCCAGGACCACTACAATGAGCAGTTCTTC
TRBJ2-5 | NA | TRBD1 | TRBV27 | CASRDRGSQETQYF | TGTGCCAGCAGGGACAGGGGTTCCCAAGAGACCCAGTACTTC
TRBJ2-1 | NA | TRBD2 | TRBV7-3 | CASSLIGGGPYNEQFF | TGTGCCAGCAGCTTAATCGGGGGGGGGCCCTACAATGAGCAGTTCTTC
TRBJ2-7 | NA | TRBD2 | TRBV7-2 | CASSPPLLAASYEQYF | TGTGCCAGCAGCCCCCCCTTACTAGCGGCGTCTTACGAGCAGTACTTC
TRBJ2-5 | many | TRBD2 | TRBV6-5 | CASSYMASGNQETQYF | TGTGCCAGCAGTTATATGGCTAGCGGGAACCAAGAGACCCAGTACTTC
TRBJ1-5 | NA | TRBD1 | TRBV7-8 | CASSPTGAGQPQHF | TGTGCCAGCAGCCCGACAGGGGCGGGGCAGCCCCAGCATTTT
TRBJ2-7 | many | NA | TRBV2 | CASSEAGGEQYF | TGTGCCAGCAGTGAAGCAGGGGGCGAGCAGTACTTC
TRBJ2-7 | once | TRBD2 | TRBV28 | CASSFSGTRLHSFHEQYF | TGTGCCAGCAGTTTCTCCGGGACTAGGCTGCATAGTTTCCACGAGCAGTACTTC
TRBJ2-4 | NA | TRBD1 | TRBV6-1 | CASSEPGTGGLESKNIQYF | TGTGCCAGCAGTGAACCCGGGACAGGGGGACTGGAGTCCAAAAACATTCAGTACTTC
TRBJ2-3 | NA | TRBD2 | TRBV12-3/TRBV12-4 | CASSFDETSGGDGDTQYF | TGTGCCAGCAGTTTTGATGAAACTAGCGGGGGGGATGGAGATACGCAGTATTTT